The clone carrying this T cell receptor (beta chain) was counted between two and nine times. This sample is drawn from a study of blood T cell repertoires in COVID-19. Study background: Collection of acute and convalescent COVID-19 samples took place in the United States, Italy and Spain. T cells, B-cell-depleted T cells, or PBMCs provided the cDNA or gDNA that served as material.

Assay: immunoSEQ multiplex PCR; the TCRdb copy retains only in-frame clones and omits some. The table has fewer than 200,000 clones, around 67% seen once. The V gene lost 0 bases and the J gene lost 2 bases, with 14 bases spanning the gap. The CDR3 is made up of 17 amino acids. CDR1 SGHRS and CDR2 YFSETQ come from the germline V gene. The J gene is TRBJ1-4, the V gene TRBV5-1; no clear D. The sequenced material came from peripheral blood. This receptor was identified in a woman older than 75 with acute or convalescent COVID-19. The CDR3 region is CASSLGAFLRTNEKLFF. The CDR3 DNA is TGCGCCAGCAGCTTGGGAGCCTTTTTGAGGACTAATGAAAAACTGTTTTTT.